Below are 4 T cell receptor beta chains sequenced from a single sample in a study of cytomegalovirus exposure and HLA in healthy donors. Both 60 Vbeta primers and 13 Jbeta primers went into the PCR. The repertoire was sequenced with immunoSEQ multiplex PCR; TCRdb's copy has only in-frame clones and lacks some. The sample contains around 140,000 clones, over 75% of which appear only once. The sequenced sample was PBMCs. Source of these receptors: a woman aged 40-49 years in good health and CMV-seronegative.

The V and J genes are TRBV19 and TRBJ2-1; 8 bases fit TRBD2. The germline V gene encodes CDR1 LNHDA and CDR2 SQIVND (reference sequence). The CDR3 covers 14 residues. Germline trimming cut 6 bases from V and 4 bases from J; bases unmatched to any gene: 5. In DNA form, the CDR3 reads TGTGCCAGTAGGGAGCGGGAGTGGTACAATGAGCAGTTCTTC. Its protein is CASREREWYNEQFF.

As concerns this clone: The junction does not match germline at one end; this may be a read error. The CDR3 reads CSSSFSGTGEAFF. The DNA for the CDR3 is TGTTCCAGCAGCTTTTCAGGGACAGGGGAGGCTTTCTTT. This rearrangement joins TRBV7-9 to TRBJ1-1; 10 bases map to TRBD1. This CDR3 comprises 13 residues. Germline lookup yields CDR1 SEHNR and CDR2 FQNEAQ (reference sequence).

In regard to this clone: Lacking the conserved final phenylalanine or tryptophan, this CDR3 likely reflects a read error. This chain connects TRBV11-3 to TRBJ2-7; 7 nucleotides line up with TRBD2. The CDR3 consists of 14 residues. CDR1 and CDR2 (germline): SGHNT, YENEEA. The trim removed 5 bases at V and 2 bases at J, leaving 6 bases unmatched. The CDR3 sequence: CASSTRLATYEQYL. In DNA, the CDR3 is TGTGCCAGCAGCACGCGACTAGCCACCTACGAGCAGTACCTC.

J is TRBJ2-2 and V is TRBV11-3, with TRBD2 as a possible D gene (5 bases). The germline V and J ends were trimmed by 6 bases and 6 bases, with 17 bases remaining between them. The germline V gene encodes CDR1 SGHNT and CDR2 YENEEA. The length of the CDR3 is 15 residues. The CDR3 sequence is CASSWRGQISGELFF. The CDR3 DNA reads TGTGCCAGCAGTTGGCGAGGGCAGATTTCCGGGGAGCTGTTTTTT.